Shown below are 3 T cell receptor beta chains from a single sample sequenced in a study of shared clonotypes between healthy human individuals. Repertoires were generated with immunoSEQ multiplex PCR, while TCRdb's copy carries only in-frame clones and drops some. The data hold around 1.5 million clones, with 95% to 99% observed a single time. What was sequenced was naive CD4+ T cells sorted from blood. Indicated subset: CD45RA+ positively selected. The receptors derive from a man aged 25-40 years in good health.

This clone has only one observation. The chain links TRBV5-8 to TRBJ2-7; 11 positions agree with TRBD2. CDR1 and CDR2 (germline): SGHTS, YDEGEE. V shed 5 bases and J 2 bases; nucleotides not matched to a gene: 6. CDR3 size: 15 residues. Here the CDR3 reads CASRGTSGRAYEQYF. DNA of the CDR3: TGTGCCAGCAGAGGTACTAGCGGGAGAGCCTACGAGCAGTACTTC.

This rearrangement joins TRBV29-1 to TRBJ2-1; 7 bases line up with TRBD2. The V gene end was trimmed by 6 bases and the J gene end by 4 bases; junction bases not matched to a gene: 9. The germline CDR1 and CDR2 sequences are SQVTM and ANQGSEA. The CDR3 is made up of 14 amino acids. The CDR3: CSVDSSGVYNEQFF. The DNA of the CDR3 is TGCAGCGTGGACTCTAGCGGAGTATACAATGAGCAGTTCTTC.

The V call is TRBV29-1, the J call TRBJ2-5; 10 positions agree with TRBD1. The CDR3 runs 17 residues. CDR1 SQVTM and CDR2 ANQGSEA come from the germline V gene. The trim removed 7 bases at V and 0 bases at J, leaving 14 bases unmatched. DNA for the CDR3: TGCAGCGCGTTACTAGATTCGGGACAGGGGTACCAAGAGACCCAGTACTTC. Translation: CSALLDSGQGYQETQYF.